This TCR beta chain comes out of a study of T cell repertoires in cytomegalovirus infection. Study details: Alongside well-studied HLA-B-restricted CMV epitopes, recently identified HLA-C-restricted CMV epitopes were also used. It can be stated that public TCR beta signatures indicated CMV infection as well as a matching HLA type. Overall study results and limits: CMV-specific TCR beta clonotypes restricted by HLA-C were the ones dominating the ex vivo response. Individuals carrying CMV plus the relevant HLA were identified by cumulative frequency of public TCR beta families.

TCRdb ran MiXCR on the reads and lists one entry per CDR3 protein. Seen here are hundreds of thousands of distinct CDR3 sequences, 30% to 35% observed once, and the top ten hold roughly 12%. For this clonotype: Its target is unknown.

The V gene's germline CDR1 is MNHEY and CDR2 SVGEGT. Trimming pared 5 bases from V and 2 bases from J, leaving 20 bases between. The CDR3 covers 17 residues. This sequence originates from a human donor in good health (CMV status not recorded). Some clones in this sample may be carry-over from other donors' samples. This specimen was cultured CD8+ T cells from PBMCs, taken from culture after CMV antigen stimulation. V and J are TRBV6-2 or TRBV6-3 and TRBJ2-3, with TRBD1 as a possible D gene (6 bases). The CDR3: CASSPLDSHSTTDTQYF. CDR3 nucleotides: TGTGCCAGCAGTCCCTTGGACAGTCACTCGACCACAGATACGCAGTATTTT.